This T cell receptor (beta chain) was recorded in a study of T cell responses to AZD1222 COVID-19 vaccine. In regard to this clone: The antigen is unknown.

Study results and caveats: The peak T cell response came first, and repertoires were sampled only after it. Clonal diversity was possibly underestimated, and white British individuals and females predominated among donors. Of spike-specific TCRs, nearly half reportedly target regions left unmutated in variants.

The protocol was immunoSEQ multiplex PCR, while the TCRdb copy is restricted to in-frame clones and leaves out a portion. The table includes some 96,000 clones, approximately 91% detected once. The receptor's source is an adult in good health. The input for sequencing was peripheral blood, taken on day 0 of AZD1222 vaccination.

The CDR3 loop reads CATRGPPRAETQYF. The DNA for the CDR3 is TGTGCCACCCGGGGGCCCCCCAGGGCGGAGACCCAGTACTTC. The chain uses TRBV28 and TRBJ2-5; either TRBD1 or TRBD2 may fit D (6 bases each). In germline, CDR1 is MDHEN, CDR2 SYDVKM. V was clipped by 10 bases and J by 5 bases, with 20 bases between them. The CDR3 is 14 amino acids. Full variable domain (missing parts from reference TRBV28 and TRBJ2-5): DVKVTQSSRYLVKRTGEKVFLECVQDMDHENMFWYRQDPGLGLRLIYFSYDVKMKEKGDIPEGYSVSREKKERFSLILESASTNQTSMYLCATRGPPRAETQYFGPGTRLLVL.